The rows below give T cell receptor beta chains drawn from one sample of a study of blood T cell repertoires in COVID-19. Method: immunoSEQ multiplex PCR; TCRdb's copy keeps in-frame clones and lacks some. The data hold approximately 110,000 clones, with around 64% observed a single time. The sequencing input was peripheral blood. These receptors were taken from a human donor with acute or convalescent COVID-19. The donor label of this sample is uncertain. Each CDR3 is given with its conserved first and last residue. A D gene is named only where the DNA matches it firmly. A row's size may be missing; if present it is once, few, many or a size class.

length	D	V	size	J	CDR3	DNA
14	NA	TRBV5-1	NA	TRBJ2-7	CASSPRWTDYEQYF	TGCGCCAGCAGCCCCAGATGGACAGACTACGAGCAGTACTTC
15	NA	TRBV23-1	NA	TRBJ2-6	CASSQRGAGANVLTF	TGCGCCAGCAGTCAAAGGGGTGCCGGGGCCAACGTCCTGACTTTC
16	TRBD1	TRBV28	NA	TRBJ1-2	CASSRVPGQGSKGYTF	TGTGCCAGCAGCCGAGTACCGGGACAGGGGAGTAAAGGCTACACCTTC
15	TRBD1	TRBV6-5	NA	TRBJ1-1	CASSYTLQGGTEAFF	TGTGCCAGCAGTTACACCCTACAGGGGGGGACTGAAGCTTTCTTT
20	TRBD1	TRBV18	NA	TRBJ1-2	CASSHLSFRDRLPGDYGYTF	TGTGCCAGCTCACACCTATCTTTCCGGGACAGGCTACCGGGAGACTATGGCTACACCTTC
15	NA	TRBV7-9	NA	TRBJ1-3	CASSFAYTSGNTIYF	TGTGCCAGCAGCTTTGCGTATACCTCTGGAAACACCATATATTTT
16	NA	TRBV28	few	TRBJ2-3	CASSLSVGLSWDTQYF	TGTGCCAGCAGTCTCTCCGTGGGCCTCTCATGGGATACGCAGTATTTT
14	TRBD1	TRBV27	NA	TRBJ1-2	CASSLGQGARGYTF	TGTGCCAGCAGTTTAGGACAGGGGGCGCGTGGCTACACCTTC
11	NA	TRBV2	NA	TRBJ2-1	CASSEGAARFF	TGTGCCAGCAGTGAAGGGGCAGCCCGGTTCTTC
13	TRBD1	TRBV2	once	TRBJ1-1	CASSPGTGVEAFF	TGTGCCAGCAGTCCCGGGACAGGCGTTGAAGCTTTCTTT
15	TRBD1	TRBV7-9	many	TRBJ2-1	CASSLEAGGRDEQFF	TGTGCCAGCAGCTTAGAGGCAGGGGGCCGGGATGAGCAGTTCTTC
11	TRBD2	TRBV12-3/TRBV12-4	once	TRBJ2-1	CASGGGAVEFF	TGTGCCAGCGGCGGGGGGGCCGTGGAGTTCTTC
17	TRBD2	TRBV10-2	NA	TRBJ2-1	CASSDPGGSGGRGEQFF	TGCGCCAGCAGTGACCCCGGGGGGAGCGGGGGCCGGGGTGAGCAGTTCTTC
12	NA	TRBV7-6	few	TRBJ2-7	CASSLEGVEQYF	TGTGCCAGCAGCTTAGAGGGGGTTGAGCAGTACTTC
12	NA	TRBV7-9	NA	TRBJ2-7	CASSLDYYEQYF	TGTGCCAGCAGTTTAGACTACTACGAGCAGTACTTC
12	NA	TRBV30	NA	TRBJ1-2	CAWSVAGDGYTF	TGTGCCTGGAGTGTAGCGGGGGACGGCTACACCTTC
14	TRBD2	TRBV2	NA	TRBJ2-1	CASVAGNRYNEQFF	TGTGCCAGTGTAGCGGGGAATAGATACAATGAGCAGTTCTTC